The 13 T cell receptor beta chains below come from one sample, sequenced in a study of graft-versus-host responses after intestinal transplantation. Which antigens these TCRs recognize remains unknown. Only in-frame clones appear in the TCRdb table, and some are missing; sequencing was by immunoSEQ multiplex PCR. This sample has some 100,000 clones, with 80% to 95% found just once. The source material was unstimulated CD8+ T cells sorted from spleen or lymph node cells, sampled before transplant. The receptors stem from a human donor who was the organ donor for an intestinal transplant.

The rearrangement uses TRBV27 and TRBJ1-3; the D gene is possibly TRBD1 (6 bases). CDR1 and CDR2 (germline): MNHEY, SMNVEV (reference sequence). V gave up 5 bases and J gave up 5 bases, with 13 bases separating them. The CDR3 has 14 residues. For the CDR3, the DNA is TGTGCCAGCAGTCCCGGGACAAACAGAAACACCATATATTTT. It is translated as CASSPGTNRNTIYF.

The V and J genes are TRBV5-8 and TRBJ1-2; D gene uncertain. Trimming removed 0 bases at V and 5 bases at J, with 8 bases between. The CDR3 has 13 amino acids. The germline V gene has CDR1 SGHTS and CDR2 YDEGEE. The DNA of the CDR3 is TGTGCCAGCAGCTTGGACAGTGAATATGGCTACACCTTC. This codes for CASSLDSEYGYTF.

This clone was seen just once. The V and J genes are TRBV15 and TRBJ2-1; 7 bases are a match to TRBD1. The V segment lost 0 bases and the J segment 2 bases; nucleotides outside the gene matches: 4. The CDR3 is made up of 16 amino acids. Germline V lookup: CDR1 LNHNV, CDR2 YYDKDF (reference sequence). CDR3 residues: CATSRDRDSPYNEQFF. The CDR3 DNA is TGTGCCACCAGCAGAGATCGGGACAGTCCCTACAATGAGCAGTTCTTC.

The chain's CDR3 is CASSDMGQGYEQYF. The CDR3 nucleotides read TGTGCCAGCAGTGACATGGGACAGGGCTACGAGCAGTACTTC. The chain couples TRBV28 to TRBJ2-7, with TRBD1 matching over 9 bases. The germline gives CDR1 MDHEN, CDR2 SYDVKM. Germline trimming cut 5 bases from V and 3 bases from J; bases unmatched to any gene: 5. The CDR3 length is 14 residues.

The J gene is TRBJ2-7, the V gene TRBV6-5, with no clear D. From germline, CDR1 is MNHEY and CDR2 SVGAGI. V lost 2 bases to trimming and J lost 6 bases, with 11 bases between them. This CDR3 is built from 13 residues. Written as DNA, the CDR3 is TGTGCCAGCAGTTACGGGCTCGTCGCCGAGCAGTACTTC. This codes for CASSYGLVAEQYF.

Written as DNA, the CDR3 is TGTGCCAGTAGCAGGGTCCTATACTCTGGGGCCAACGTCCTGACTTTC. Translated: CASSRVLYSGANVLTF. The V call is TRBV19, the J call TRBJ2-6; TRBD1 is a possible D gene (5 bases). Trimming removed 6 bases from V and 0 bases from J, with 12 bases in between. The CDR3 has 16 amino acids. Germline values: CDR1 LNHDA, CDR2 SQIVND (reference sequence).

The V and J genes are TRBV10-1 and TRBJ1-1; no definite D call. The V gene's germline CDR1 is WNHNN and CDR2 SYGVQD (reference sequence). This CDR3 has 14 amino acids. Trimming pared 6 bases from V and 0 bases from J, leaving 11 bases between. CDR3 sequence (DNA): TGCGCCAGCAGGGAGAGAGGGATGAACACTGAAGCTTTCTTT. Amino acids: CASRERGMNTEAFF.

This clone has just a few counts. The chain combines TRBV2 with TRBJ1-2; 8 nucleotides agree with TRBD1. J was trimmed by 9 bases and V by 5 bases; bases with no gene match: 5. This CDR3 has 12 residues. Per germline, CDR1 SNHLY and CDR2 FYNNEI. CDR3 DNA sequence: TGTGCCAGCAGTCGACAGGGGAAACGCTACACCTTC. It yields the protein CASSRQGKRYTF.

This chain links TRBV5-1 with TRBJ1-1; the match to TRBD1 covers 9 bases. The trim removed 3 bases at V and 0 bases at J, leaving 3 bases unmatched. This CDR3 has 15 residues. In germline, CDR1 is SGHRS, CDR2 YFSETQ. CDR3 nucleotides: TGCGCCAGCAGCTCAGGGACAGGGATGAACACTGAAGCTTTCTTT. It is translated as CASSSGTGMNTEAFF.

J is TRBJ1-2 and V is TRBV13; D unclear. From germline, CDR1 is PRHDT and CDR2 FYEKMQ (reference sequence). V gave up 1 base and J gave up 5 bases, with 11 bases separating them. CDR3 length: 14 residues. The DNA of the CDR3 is TGTGCCAGCAGCTTAGCGGCGGGGTCTTATGGCTACACCTTC. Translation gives CASSLAAGSYGYTF.

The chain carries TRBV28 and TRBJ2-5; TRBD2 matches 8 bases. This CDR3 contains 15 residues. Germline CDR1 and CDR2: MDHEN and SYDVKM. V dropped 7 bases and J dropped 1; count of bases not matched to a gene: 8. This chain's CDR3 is CASTRGGRIQETQYF. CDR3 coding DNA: TGTGCCAGCACCCGGGGGGGGCGAATCCAAGAGACCCAGTACTTC.

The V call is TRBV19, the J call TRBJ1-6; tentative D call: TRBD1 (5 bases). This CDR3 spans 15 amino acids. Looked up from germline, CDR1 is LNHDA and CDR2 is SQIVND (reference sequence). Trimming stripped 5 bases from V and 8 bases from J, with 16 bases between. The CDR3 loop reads CASSAGLWGDSPLHF. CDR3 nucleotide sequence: TGTGCCAGTAGTGCGGGACTTTGGGGAGATTCACCCCTCCACTTT.

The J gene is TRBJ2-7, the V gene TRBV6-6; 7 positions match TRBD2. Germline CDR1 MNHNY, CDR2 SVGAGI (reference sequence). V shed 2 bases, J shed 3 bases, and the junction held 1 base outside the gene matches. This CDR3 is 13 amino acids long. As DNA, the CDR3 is TGTGCCAGCAGTTACCGGGACTACTACGAGCAGTACTTC. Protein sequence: CASSYRDYYEQYF.